This TCR beta chain was found in a study of T cells in women clearing cervical HPV infection. Study outcomes and limitations: Controls had more TRBV6-7 (about 0.15%) than cases (approximately 0.11%).

Sequencing used immunoSEQ multiplex PCR; TCRdb keeps in-frame clones, though not all of them. The sample's table shows approximately 39,000 clones. With regard to this clone: Its specificity is unknown. The missing CDR3 end, 3 residues past where the read stops, is filled in from the germline J gene.

This CDR3 has 15 amino acids. With V trimmed by 8 bases and J by 4 bases, 10 bases remained unmatched. Germline lookup yields CDR1 SNHLY and CDR2 FYNNEI. Source material: blood buffy coat. This chain joins TRBV2 and TRBJ1-2, with 10 bases identical to TRBD1. This TCR was sampled from a woman between 18 and 69 years old with a cervical HPV16 infection that either progressed to CIN3+ or cleared (not recorded which). The CDR3 DNA, read in part, is TGTGCCAGCTTGCTACTCCGGGACAGGGGCTATGGC. Protein: CASLLLRDRGYG. The whole CDR3 protein is CASLLLRDRGYGYTF.